The present TCR beta chain was sequenced within a study of regulatory T cells in long-lasting Graves disease. This clonotype was detected many times. Construction of TCR beta libraries relied on iRepertoire HTBI primers and on Arm-PCR targeting CDR3 regions. TCRdb ran MiXCR on the multiplex PCR reads and lists one entry per CDR3 protein. Of hundreds of thousands of distinct CDR3 sequences in the sample, 20% were seen once. Regarding time point: persistent/refractory GD, antithyroid drugs over 5 years with positive TRAb. From PBMCs, RNA was extracted and then used to make the TCR library. This CDR3 has 11 amino acids. The V end was cut by 7 bases, the J end by 3 bases, with 7 bases between.

The material sequenced was peripheral blood mononuclear cells (PBMCs), taken when the disease was refractory, from a patient treated with antithyroid drugs. V usage is TRBV12-3 or TRBV12-4 and J usage is TRBJ2-7, with D unresolved. The sequence was collected from a female donor with Graves disease. This chain's CDR3 is CASTSGYEQYF. The DNA of the CDR3 is TGTGCCAGCACATCAGGCTACGAGCAGTACTTC.